One sample yielded the 4 T cell receptor beta chains listed below, sequenced in a study of T cells in Graves' hyperthyroidism and ophthalmopathy (dated by TCRdb to about 2019). Library method: multiplex PCR. The instrument was an Illumina HiSeq 2000. Amplification of TCR beta CDR3 regions was carried out from RNA transcripts. The first round of RT-PCR for the TCR CDR3 was performed with the HTBI primer set and the Qiagen OneStep RT-PCR kit. TCRdb trimmed the raw reads at Q25, called clones with MiXCR and kept productive beta chains. Each record represents a unique CDR3 protein, reported with the most common genes and DNA among its rows. The sample contains hundreds of thousands of distinct CDR3 sequences, about 17% of them found a single time. Of the sample, about 3.8% is held by the ten largest clones. Sequenced sample: blood. The receptors originated from a woman aged 25 to 45 with Graves' hyperthyroidism.

There are many counts of this clonotype. J is TRBJ2-1 and V is TRBV12-3 or TRBV12-4; 8 nucleotides align to TRBD2. The CDR3 is made up of 18 amino acids. V gave up 4 bases and J gave up 8 bases; unmatched junction bases: 19. CDR3 protein: CASSSPSRGGAHRDEQFF. The DNA for the CDR3 is TGTGCCAGCAGTTCCCCATCCCGGGGGGGGGCCCACAGGGATGAGCAGTTCTTC.

This clonotype occurred many times. The V and J genes are TRBV12-3 or TRBV12-4 and TRBJ2-4; 7 bases match TRBD2. Losses at the gene ends were 5 bases for V and 1 base for J; bases not matched to a gene: 14. The length of the CDR3 is 18 residues. The CDR3 spells CASSPPAGATGAKNIQYF. In DNA, the CDR3 is TGTGCCAGCAGTCCCCCCGCGGGAGCGACGGGGGCCAAAAACATTCAGTACTTC.

The sample holds many counts of this clonotype. The chain combines TRBV18 with TRBJ1-2, with D perhaps TRBD1 (5 bases). The germline CDR1 and CDR2 sequences are KGHSH and LQKENI. Trimming removed 2 bases from V and 8 bases from J, with 12 bases in between. The CDR3 spans 13 residues. CDR3 in amino acids: CASSPERGRGYTF. In DNA, the CDR3 is TGTGCCAGCTCACCAGAGAGGGGTCGGGGCTACACCTTC.

The rearrangement uses TRBV7-2 and TRBJ2-1; D remains unclear. Germline V lookup: CDR1 SGHTA, CDR2 FQGNSA. This CDR3 is built from 14 residues. Between the trimmed V and J ends, which lost 0 bases and 5 bases, there was a span of 8 bases. The DNA of the CDR3 is TGTGCCAGCAGCTTAGCGCGGAGTAACAATGAGCAGTTCTTC. It encodes CASSLARSNNEQFF.